Listed here are 18 T cell receptor beta chains from one sample, sequenced in a study of regulatory T cells in long-lasting Graves disease. Stated time point: newly diagnosed GD, antithyroid drugs for less than 3 months. RNA isolated from PBMCs was used to make the TCR library. To make TCR beta libraries, researchers used iRepertoire HTBI primers and Arm-PCR of CDR3 regions. TCRdb itself ran the multiplex PCR reads through MiXCR, one entry per CDR3 protein. The data show approximately 360,000 distinct CDR3 sequences, with over 9.5% seen just once and 18% held by the top ten. The sample was also linked to a second study, of T cells in Graves' hyperthyroidism and ophthalmopathy.

The source material was peripheral blood mononuclear cells (PBMCs), sampled at new diagnosis, from a patient treated with antithyroid drugs. Receptor source: a woman under 30 with Graves disease.

A remark on this clonotype: A read error may be the cause here, since a much bigger clone is one base away. The V gene is TRBV9, the J gene TRBJ2-3; TRBD2 matches at 9 bases. The germline CDR1 and CDR2 sequences are SGDLS and YYNGEE. The CDR3 is 17 residues long. The CDR3 coding sequence is TGTGCCGGCAGCGTAGTTGCTAGCGGGGACCCCACAGATACGCAGTATTTT. It is translated as CAGSVVASGDPTDTQYF. Full variable domain (rest looked up from reference TRBV9 and TRBJ2-3): DSGVTQTPKHLITATGQRVTLRCSPRSGDLSVYWYQQSLDQGLQFLIQYYNGEERAKGNILERFSAQQFPDLHSELNLSSLELGDSALYFCAGSVVASGDPTDTQYFGPGTRLTVL.

The chain combines TRBV19 with TRBJ1-1, with D tentatively TRBD1 (5 bases). Trimming pared 3 bases from V and 1 base from J, leaving 6 bases between. This CDR3 is 13 amino acids long. CDR1 and CDR2 from the germline V gene are LNHDA and SQIVND (reference sequence). CDR3 sequence reads: CASSMGRNTEAFF. The CDR3 DNA sequence: TGTGCCAGTAGTATGGGGCGGAACACTGAAGCTTTCTTT.

V gene TRBV20-1 combines with J gene TRBJ1-2, with D possibly matching TRBD1 (6 bases). The CDR3 consists of 15 residues. Germline CDR1 is DFQATT and CDR2 is SNEGSKA (reference sequence). The V end lost 0 bases, the J end lost 4 bases, and 15 bases lay between the germline ends. The CDR3 reads CSARDSNRDRYGYTF. DNA of the CDR3: TGCAGTGCTAGAGATAGCAACAGGGACCGCTATGGCTACACCTTC.

This clonotype was seen repeatedly, ten times or more. V usage is TRBV7-3 and J usage is TRBJ2-1, with D perhaps TRBD2 (5 bases). CDR3 size: 14 residues. Trimming shortened V by 0 bases and J by 7 bases, and 10 bases separated the two germline ends. The germline CDR1 and CDR2 sequences are SGHTA and FQGTGA. The DNA of the CDR3 is TGTGCCAGCAGCTTAACCGGGGATCAGAATGAGCAGTTCTTC. Its translation is CASSLTGDQNEQFF.

The chain is built from TRBV27 and TRBJ2-5; 10 bases agree with TRBD2. The CDR3 runs 18 residues. Germline V gives CDR1 MNHEY, CDR2 SMNVEV (reference sequence). J gave up 4 bases and V 0 bases, and 11 bases lay outside the gene matches. The DNA for the CDR3 is TGTGCCAGCAGTTTATCGAGCCCCCCTAGCGGGGGCATAGAGACCCAGTACTTC. This translates into CASSLSSPPSGGIETQYF.

At least ten counts were recorded for this clonotype. The genes are TRBV2 and TRBJ2-4; 9 bases are a match to TRBD2. Per the germline V gene, CDR1 is SNHLY and CDR2 is FYNNEI. V lost 6 bases, J lost 8 bases, and 8 bases stayed unmatched. The CDR3 runs 14 residues. The CDR3 DNA reads TGTGCCAGCAGGGTGGGAGCGGGGGGTGACATTCAGTACTTC. It yields the protein CASRVGAGGDIQYF.

This clonotype occurred a few times. Here the CDR3 omits its conserved ending phenylalanine or tryptophan, so a read error is the likely source. This sequence joins TRBV6-5 and TRBJ1-1, with D uncertain. This CDR3 has 13 amino acids. The germline gives CDR1 MNHEY, CDR2 SVGAGI. The germline V and J ends were trimmed by 3 bases and 1 base, with 6 bases remaining between them. CDR3 nucleotides: TGTGCCAGCAGTTATGACCCGAACACTGAAGCTTTCTAT. The encoded protein is CASSYDPNTEAFY.

The gene calls are TRBV29-1 and TRBJ1-2; tentatively, D is TRBD1 (6 bases). This CDR3 is built from 13 residues. Germline-derived CDR1 and CDR2 are SQVTM and ANQGSEA. Trimming took off 7 bases at V and 1 base at J, with 13 bases between the two ends. Written as DNA, the CDR3 is TGCAGCGCCGGCCAGGGGATTAACTATGGCTACACCTTC. Translating gives CSAGQGINYGYTF.

The gene calls are TRBV4-3 and TRBJ2-2; D unclear. Germline-derived CDR1 and CDR2 are LGHNA and YSLEER. Trimming cost V 0 bases and J 4 bases, with 3 bases left between them. This CDR3 spans 13 amino acids. Here the CDR3 reads CASSQDPTGELFF. As DNA, the CDR3 is TGCGCCAGCAGCCAAGATCCCACCGGGGAGCTGTTTTTT.

This clonotype was seen repeatedly, ten times or more. The rearrangement links TRBV11-2 to TRBJ1-4; D unclear. V was clipped by 4 bases and J by 5 bases, with 11 bases between them. This CDR3 is built from 14 residues. The germline gives CDR1 SGHAT, CDR2 FQNNGV. CDR3 residues: CASSSHGANEKLFF. The CDR3, as DNA: TGTGCCAGCAGCTCGCACGGAGCAAATGAAAAACTGTTTTTT.

This clonotype has at least ten counts. This chain connects TRBV2 to TRBJ2-1; a possible D gene is TRBD1 (6 bases). This CDR3 has 15 amino acids. V lost 6 bases and J lost 0, with 12 bases in between. CDR1 and CDR2 from the germline V gene are SNHLY and FYNNEI. The CDR3 nucleotides read TGTGCCAGCAGAGAGTGGACAGACTCCTACAATGAGCAGTTCTTC. Translated: CASREWTDSYNEQFF.

This clonotype showed up many times. The gene calls are TRBV5-6 and TRBJ2-5; TRBD2 aligns across 10 bases. The CDR3 contains 16 residues. With 1 base clipped from V and 2 bases from J, the junction kept 5 bases outside the gene matches. Looked up from germline, CDR1 is SGHDT and CDR2 is YYEEEE. The CDR3 is CASSLRTSGLQETQYF. The CDR3 DNA sequence: TGTGCCAGCAGCTTGCGGACTAGCGGTTTACAAGAGACCCAGTACTTC.

This clonotype occurred many times. The rearrangement joins TRBV20-1 to TRBJ2-3; D might be TRBD2 (5 bases). V shed 3 bases and J shed 5 bases, with 27 bases lying between them. This CDR3 contains 18 residues. Germline values: CDR1 DFQATT, CDR2 SNEGSKA (reference sequence). In DNA, the CDR3 is TGCAGTGCTAGTAGGCCCCCCGGGGTTAGTGCCGTGCAAGATACGCAGTATTTT. Translating it yields CSASRPPGVSAVQDTQYF.

This clonotype has at least ten counts. The chain uses TRBV28 and TRBJ1-6; no reliable D call. Germline assignment: CDR1 MDHEN and CDR2 SYDVKM. CDR3 length equals 13 residues. In DNA form, the CDR3 reads TGTGCAGGGAGGTTAAGGTATAATTCACCCCTCCACTTT. Amino acids: CAGRLRYNSPLHF. Looking up the rest from reference TRBV28 and TRBJ1-6 gives the full variable domain: DVKVTQSSRYLVKRTGEKVFLECVQDMDHENMFWYRQDPGLGLRLIYFSYDVKMKEKGDIPEGYSVSREKKERFSLILESASTNQTSMYLCAGRLRYNSPLHFGNGTRLTVT.

The table lists this clonotype with many counts. The CDR3, as DNA: TGCGCCAGTACAGGGGGCTACGAGCAGTACTTC. Protein product: CASTGGYEQYF. The chain joins TRBV10-2 to TRBJ2-7, with 8 nucleotides matching TRBD1. V shed 9 bases, J shed 3 bases, and the junction held 1 base outside the gene matches. Germline CDR1 and CDR2: WSHSY and SAAADI. The CDR3 consists of 11 residues.

This clonotype was recorded many times. V gene TRBV12-3 or TRBV12-4 combines with J gene TRBJ1-2; 7 nucleotides match TRBD1. J gave up 4 bases and V 5 bases, and 16 bases lay outside the gene matches. CDR3 length equals 17 residues. CDR3 sequence: CASSPPGDRVGGYGYTF. The CDR3 nucleotides are TGTGCCAGCAGTCCACCAGGCGACAGGGTTGGGGGCTATGGCTACACCTTC.

The rearrangement joins TRBV5-4 to TRBJ2-3; D remains ambiguous. V was shortened by 4 bases and J by 7 bases, with 16 bases between the two germline ends. CDR1 SGHNT and CDR2 YYREEE come from the germline V gene (reference sequence). This CDR3 region has 14 residues. CDR3 protein: CASSLRTAGNTQYF. CDR3 coding DNA: TGTGCCAGCAGCCTCCGAACAGCAGGCAATACGCAGTATTTT.

Turning to this clonotype: This sequence may be a read error, since a much larger clone differs from it by one base. The missing conserved phenylalanine or tryptophan at the end of this CDR3 makes a read error likely. The rearrangement uses TRBV6-9 and TRBJ1-1; maybe TRBD1 (5 bases). The germline V and J ends were trimmed by 4 bases and 1 base, with 25 bases remaining between them. This CDR3 has 19 residues. Germline CDR1 and CDR2: MNHGY and SVAAGI. The CDR3 sequence is CASSWSRASGWVRNTEAFL. CDR3 nucleotide sequence: TGTGCCAGCAGTTGGTCCCGTGCGTCAGGGTGGGTGAGGAACACTGAAGCTTTCCTT.